Each of the 8 T cell receptor beta chains below was sequenced from the same sample in a study of blood T cells in healthy people across ages. Sample-barcoded 5' priming and a J-beta primer mix drove a second PCR of roughly 6 to 12 cycles. TCRdb re-called the 5' RACE reads through MiXCR, storing one row per CDR3 protein. The profile shows more than 900,000 distinct CDR3 sequences, 25% of them singletons. The data also belong to a second study, concerning T cells of mothers and their children.

Sequenced input: blood. Receptors originate from a girl aged 2 to 10 in good health.

This clonotype was recorded a few times. This sequence joins TRBV7-2 and TRBJ1-5, with TRBD1 as a possible D gene (6 bases). Per the germline V gene, CDR1 is SGHTA and CDR2 is FQGNSA. The CDR3 has 16 residues. Trimming cost V 4 bases and J 5 bases, with 18 bases left between them. The chain's CDR3 is CASSSARTGIYQPQHF. CDR3 nucleotide sequence: TGTGCCAGCAGCTCCGCCCGTACAGGGATCTATCAGCCCCAGCATTTT.

This rearrangement joins TRBV29-1 to TRBJ2-7; D ambiguous. CDR1 and CDR2 (germline): SQVTM, ANQGSEA. CDR3 length: 15 residues. V was cut by 0 bases and J by 1 base, with 13 bases left in between. The CDR3 coding sequence is TGCAGCGTTGAAGATCCAGAACTACCTTCCTACGAGCAGTACTTC. This encodes CSVEDPELPSYEQYF.

The genes are TRBV11-2 and TRBJ2-3; TRBD2 agrees at 9 bases. The junction had 18 bases not matched to a gene; V was cut back by 2 bases and J by 3 bases. The CDR3 has 20 residues. The V gene's germline CDR1 is SGHAT and CDR2 FQNNGV. CDR3: CASSLNPPGGSGRRTDTQYF. CDR3 nucleotides: TGTGCCAGCAGCTTAAATCCCCCGGGGGGTAGCGGGAGAAGGACAGATACGCAGTATTTT.

The gene calls are TRBV5-6 and TRBJ1-4; weak D call: TRBD1 (6 bases). Trimming took 3 bases from V and 5 from J, leaving 11 bases between them. CDR1 is SGHDT, CDR2 YYEEEE, per germline. This CDR3 has 14 residues. The CDR3 here is CASSWGAPNEKLFF. DNA of the CDR3: TGTGCCAGCAGCTGGGGGGCCCCCAATGAAAAACTGTTTTTT.

The chain carries TRBV7-9 and TRBJ2-7; D remains unclear. The ends were cut back, 4 bases at V and 4 bases at J, with 14 bases in the middle. There are 14 residues in the CDR3. Germline CDR1 and CDR2: SEHNR and FQNEAQ (reference sequence). CDR3 in amino acids: CASSWPPGEYEQYF. Written as DNA, the CDR3 is TGTGCCAGCAGCTGGCCACCTGGTGAATACGAGCAGTACTTC. Filled out from reference TRBV7-9 and TRBJ2-7, the complete variable domain reads DTGVSQNPRHKITKRGQNVTFRCDPISEHNRLYWYRQTLGQGPEFLTYFQNEAQLEKSRLLSDRFSAERPKGSFSTLEIQRTEQGDSAMYLCASSWPPGEYEQYFGPGTRLTVT.

This rearrangement joins TRBV7-9 to TRBJ1-4; D unclear. This CDR3 spans 17 amino acids. Trimming left V 5 bases short and J 4 bases short, with 20 bases between. Germline CDR1 SEHNR, CDR2 FQNEAQ (reference sequence). The chain's CDR3 is CASSPSKHSEINEKLFF. The DNA for the CDR3 is TGTGCCAGCAGCCCTAGCAAGCACAGTGAGATTAATGAAAAACTGTTTTTT. The full variable domain, its missing parts supplied by reference TRBV7-9 and TRBJ1-4, is DTGVSQNPRHKITKRGQNVTFRCDPISEHNRLYWYRQTLGQGPEFLTYFQNEAQLEKSRLLSDRFSAERPKGSFSTLEIQRTEQGDSAMYLCASSPSKHSEINEKLFFGSGTQLSVL.

About this clonotype: No conserved phenylalanine or tryptophan ends this CDR3, so it is likely a read error. This chain uses TRBV7-9 with TRBJ2-7; D remains unclear. In germline, CDR1 is SEHNR, CDR2 FQNEAQ (reference sequence). The V end lost 5 bases, the J end lost 9 bases, and 14 bases lay between the germline ends. This CDR3 has 12 amino acids. The CDR3 is CASSMDRRRQYL. CDR3 in DNA: TGTGCCAGCAGCATGGACCGGCGAAGGCAGTACCTC.

This clonotype occurred a few times. CDR3 amino acids: CASSQDAGALGETQYF. Here the CDR3 DNA reads TGTGCCAGCAGCCAAGATGCGGGGGCCCTGGGAGAGACCCAGTACTTC. V usage is TRBV14 and J usage is TRBJ2-1, with a possible D match to TRBD2 (7 bases). Judging by the DNA end, TRBJ2-5 fits better; the J call may be wrong. The CDR3 contains 16 residues. The germline V gene has CDR1 SGHDN and CDR2 FVKESK.